This TCR beta chain derives from a study of shared clonotypes between healthy human individuals. Trimming stripped 0 bases from V and 4 bases from J, with 12 bases between. The germline V gene has CDR1 MNHEY and CDR2 SVGAGI. The CDR3 totals 16 residues. As originally analysed: Junction-only sequences produced by ImmunoSEQ had no quality scores, so filtering differed. The method was immunoSEQ multiplex PCR; TCRdb's version includes in-frame clones alone and lacks a portion of them. V and J calls and clone size are given by that table; D and trimming were obtained from the DNA. Found here are about 1.5 million clones, roughly 96% of them singletons; the top ten hold about 1%.

This sequence was found in a man aged 30 to 39 in good health. Input material: naive CD4+ T cells sorted from blood. As to subset: CD45RA+ positively selected. The chain employs TRBV6-5 and TRBJ2-2, with D uncertain. The CDR3 loop reads CASSYSTLLSTGELFF. In nucleotides, the CDR3 is TGTGCCAGCAGTTACTCGACCCTATTGAGCACCGGGGAGCTGTTTTTT.